The source of this T cell receptor beta chain is a study of shared clonotypes between healthy human individuals (TCRdb year 2020). Turning to the overall study: A couple of women and a few men aged 18 to 49 years were included in the cohort. Leukapheresis yielded between about 0.9 and 10 billion PBMCs per donor. Blood TCR repertoires of 5 or 6 healthy adults were deeply sequenced to estimate repertoire size and the extent of clonotype sharing between individuals. To increase sequencing depth and limit assay-specific biases, TCR repertoire library preparation and sequencing were carried out by different laboratories using diverse techniques.

Points on this clone: The antigen it binds to is not known. Per-base quality was not reported, and no clone a single base away is much larger than it.

Using the deep immunoSEQ assay, multiplex PCR amplified TCR CDR3 regions from genomic DNA. For each cell subset, the extracted genomic DNA was distributed evenly across all wells of several immunoSEQ 96-well plates, and each plate served as one replicate. For unsorted PBMC, each replicate PCR was loaded with approximately 300 ng genomic DNA, equivalent to 25,000 to 35,000 T cell genomes. Ten immunoSEQ deep assay plates were used to sequence unsorted PBMC genomic DNA. Purified libraries were measured with a Qubit 3.0 fluorometer, size-checked on a Bioanalyzer 2100, and measured again with the KAPA Library Quantification kit. Every immunoSEQ 96-well plate was sequenced on a dedicated single-read 150-cycle Illumina NextSeq 550 flow cell. In the original analysis: Because only junctional sequences without quality scores were contained in the immunoSEQ output, filtering matching that applied to full-length reads could not be performed. To assign V/J genes and CDR3, sequences were annotated using PyIR, a Python wrapper for IgBLAST v1.9, with IMGT germline references. Reads with weak V/J assignments (E-value above 1e-6), missing CDR3, stop codons, out-of-frame junctions, or ambiguous translated residues were removed. V3J clonotypes were defined by identical inferred V gene, J gene, and CDR3 amino acid sequence. Percentage overlap between repertoires was computed as shared unique clonotypes divided by the size of the smaller repertoire. Three approaches were used to assess repertoire richness: RTK rarefaction, the Chao1 estimator, and Recon v2.1 estimates of unobserved clonotypes. In its TCRdb copy, this immuneACCESS table keeps in-frame sequences only and misses some clones. Where compared with another copy, unresolved V genes explain less than half of these, and the others have no known cause. V, J and clone size derive from that table, while D and trimming were established from the DNA sequence. This sample lists 470,000 or so clones; approximately 81% were detected once. 10% to 15% of the sample lies in the top ten.

Relative to germline, V is 2 bases shorter and J is 10 bases shorter, with 23 bases between their ends. The CDR3 spans 17 residues, from the cysteine through the phenylalanine. CDR3 DNA is the only sequence kept; it has 51 bases, read in frame from the first base. Per the germline V gene (reference sequence), LNHNV is the CDR1 and YYDKDF is the CDR2. Healthy HIV-negative adults with no recently reported acute infections or vaccinations were included as donors. Every donor was a Caucasian adult living in Nashville, Tennessee, USA. For unsorted samples, 100 million or so PBMCs were counted, and genomic DNA was extracted using the QIAamp DNA Blood Mini kit. Blood was obtained by leukapheresis, after which PBMCs were separated by Ficoll-Histopaque density gradient centrifugation and cryopreserved in liquid nitrogen vapor phase. General findings and caveats noted by the study authors: Pairwise subsampling indicated that sequencing depth was expected to affect the degree of clonotype sharing among donors. Because the study included only a small number of donors, the genetic and exposure-history diversity represented was limited. Sampling was restricted to blood, and TCR repertoires in tissues likely differ from the TCR repertoires found in blood.

The receptor comes from a woman aged 40 to 50 in good health. Some clones in this sample may be carry-over from other donors' samples. Recombination joined TRBV15 with TRBJ1-4; TRBD1 is possibly the D segment (5 matching bases). The sample taken for sequencing was PBMCs. The CDR3 amino acid sequence is: CATSRPREGTKQVKLFF. Read as DNA, the sequence is TGTGCCACCAGCAGACCCCGGGAGGGGACCAAGCAGGTAAAACTGTTTTTT.